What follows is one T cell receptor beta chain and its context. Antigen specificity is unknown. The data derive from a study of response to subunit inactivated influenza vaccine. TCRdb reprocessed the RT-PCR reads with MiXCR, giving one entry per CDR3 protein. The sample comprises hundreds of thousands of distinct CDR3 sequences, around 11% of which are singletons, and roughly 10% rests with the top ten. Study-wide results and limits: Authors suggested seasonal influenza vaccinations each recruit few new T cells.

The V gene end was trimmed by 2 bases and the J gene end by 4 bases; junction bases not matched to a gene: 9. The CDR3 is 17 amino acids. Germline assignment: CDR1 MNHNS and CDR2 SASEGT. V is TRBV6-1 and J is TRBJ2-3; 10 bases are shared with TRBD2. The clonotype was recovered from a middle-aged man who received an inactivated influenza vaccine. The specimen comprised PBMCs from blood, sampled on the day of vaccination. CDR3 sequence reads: CASSEYASGSIPDTQYF. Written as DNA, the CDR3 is TGTGCCAGCAGTGAATACGCTAGCGGGAGTATCCCAGATACGCAGTATTTT.